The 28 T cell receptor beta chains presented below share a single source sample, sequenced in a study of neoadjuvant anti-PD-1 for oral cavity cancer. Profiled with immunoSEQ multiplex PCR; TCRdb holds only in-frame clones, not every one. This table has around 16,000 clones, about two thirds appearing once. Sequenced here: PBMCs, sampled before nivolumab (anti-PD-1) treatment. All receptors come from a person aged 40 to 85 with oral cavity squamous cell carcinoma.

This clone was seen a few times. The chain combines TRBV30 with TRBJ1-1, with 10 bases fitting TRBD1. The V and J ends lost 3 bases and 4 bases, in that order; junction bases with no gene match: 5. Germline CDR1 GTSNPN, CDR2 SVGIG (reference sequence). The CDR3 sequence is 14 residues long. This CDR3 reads CAWRGQGLLTEAFF. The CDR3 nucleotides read TGTGCCTGGAGGGGACAGGGGTTGCTCACTGAAGCTTTCTTT.

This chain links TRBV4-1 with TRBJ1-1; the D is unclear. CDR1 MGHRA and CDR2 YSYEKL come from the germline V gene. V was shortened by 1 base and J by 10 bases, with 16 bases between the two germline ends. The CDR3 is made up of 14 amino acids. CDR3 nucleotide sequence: TGCGCCAGCAGCCAAGTAGTCATTTTTGGGTTAGCTTTCTTT. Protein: CASSQVVIFGLAFF.

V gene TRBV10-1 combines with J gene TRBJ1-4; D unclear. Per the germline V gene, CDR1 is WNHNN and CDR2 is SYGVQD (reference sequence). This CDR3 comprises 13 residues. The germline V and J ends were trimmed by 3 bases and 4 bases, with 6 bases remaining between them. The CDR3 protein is CASSDAYNEKLFF. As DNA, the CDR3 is TGCGCCAGCAGTGACGCCTATAATGAAAAACTGTTTTTT.

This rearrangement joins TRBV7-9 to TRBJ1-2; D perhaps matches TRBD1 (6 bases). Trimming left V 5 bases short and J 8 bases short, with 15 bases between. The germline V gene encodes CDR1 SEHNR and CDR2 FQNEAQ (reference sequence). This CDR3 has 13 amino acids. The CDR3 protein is CASSPQGRRGYTF. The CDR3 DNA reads TGTGCCAGCAGCCCACAGGGTCGGCGCGGCTACACCTTC.

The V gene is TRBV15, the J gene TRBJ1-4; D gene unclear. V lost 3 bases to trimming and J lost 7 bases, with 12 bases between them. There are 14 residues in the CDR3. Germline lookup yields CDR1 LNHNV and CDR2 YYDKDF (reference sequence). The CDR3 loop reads CATSRAGAGEKLFF. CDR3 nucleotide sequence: TGTGCCACCAGCAGGGCGGGTGCGGGTGAAAAACTGTTTTTT.

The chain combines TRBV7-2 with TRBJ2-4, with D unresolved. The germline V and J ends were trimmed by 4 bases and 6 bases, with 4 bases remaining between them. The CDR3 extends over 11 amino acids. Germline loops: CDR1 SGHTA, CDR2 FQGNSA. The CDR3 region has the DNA TGTGCCAGCAGCTCCGTAAACATTCAGTACTTC. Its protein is CASSSVNIQYF.

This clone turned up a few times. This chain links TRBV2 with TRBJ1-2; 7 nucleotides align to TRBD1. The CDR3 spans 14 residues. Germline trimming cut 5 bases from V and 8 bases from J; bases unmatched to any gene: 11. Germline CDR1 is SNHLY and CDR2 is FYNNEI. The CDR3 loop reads CASSPKQGTSGYTF. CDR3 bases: TGTGCCAGCAGTCCAAAACAGGGGACCAGCGGCTACACCTTC.

Written as DNA, the CDR3 is TGTGCCAGCACCCTAGGTGGGGACTATGGCTACACCTTC. It codes for CASTLGGDYGYTF. V is TRBV9 and J is TRBJ1-2; no definite D call. Germline V gene data show CDR1 as SGDLS and CDR2 as YYNGEE. The V end lost 6 bases, the J end lost 3 bases, and 12 bases lay between the germline ends. The CDR3 contains 13 residues.

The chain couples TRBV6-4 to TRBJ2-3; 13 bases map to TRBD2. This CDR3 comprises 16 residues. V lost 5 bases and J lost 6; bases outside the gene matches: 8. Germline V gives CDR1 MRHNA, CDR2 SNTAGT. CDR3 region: CASSSVGTSGTDTQYF. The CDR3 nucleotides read TGTGCCAGCAGTAGCGTCGGGACTAGCGGGACTGATACGCAGTATTTT.

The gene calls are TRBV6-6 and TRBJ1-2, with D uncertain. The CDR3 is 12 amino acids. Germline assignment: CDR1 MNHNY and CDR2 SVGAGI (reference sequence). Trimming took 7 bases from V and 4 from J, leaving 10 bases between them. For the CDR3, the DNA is TGTGCCAGCACCCCCGACGGCTATGGCTACACCTTC. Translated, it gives CASTPDGYGYTF.

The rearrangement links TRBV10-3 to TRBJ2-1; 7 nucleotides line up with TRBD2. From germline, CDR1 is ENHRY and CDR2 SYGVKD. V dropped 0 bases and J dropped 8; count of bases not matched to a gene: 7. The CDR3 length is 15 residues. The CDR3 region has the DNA TGTGCCATCAGTGAGTCGATACTAGCGTTCGATGAGCAGTTCTTC. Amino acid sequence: CAISESILAFDEQFF.

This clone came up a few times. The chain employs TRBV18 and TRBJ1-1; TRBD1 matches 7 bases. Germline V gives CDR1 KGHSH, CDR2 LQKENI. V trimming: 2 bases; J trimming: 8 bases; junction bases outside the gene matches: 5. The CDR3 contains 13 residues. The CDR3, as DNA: TGTGCCAGCTCACCATCGTCAGGGGGAGAAGCTTTCTTT. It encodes CASSPSSGGEAFF.

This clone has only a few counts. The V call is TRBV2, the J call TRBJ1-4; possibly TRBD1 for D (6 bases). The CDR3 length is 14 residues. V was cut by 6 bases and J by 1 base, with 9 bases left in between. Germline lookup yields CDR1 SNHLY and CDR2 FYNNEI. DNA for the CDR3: TGTGCCAGCAGCATAGGGGGAACTAATGAAAAACTGTTTTTT. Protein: CASSIGGTNEKLFF.

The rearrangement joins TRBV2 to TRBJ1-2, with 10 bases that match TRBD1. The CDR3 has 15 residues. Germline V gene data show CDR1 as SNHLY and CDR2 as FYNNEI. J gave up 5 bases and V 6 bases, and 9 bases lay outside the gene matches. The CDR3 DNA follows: TGTGCCAGCAGGGAGACAGGGGGCTCTTGGTATGGCTACACCTTC. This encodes CASRETGGSWYGYTF.

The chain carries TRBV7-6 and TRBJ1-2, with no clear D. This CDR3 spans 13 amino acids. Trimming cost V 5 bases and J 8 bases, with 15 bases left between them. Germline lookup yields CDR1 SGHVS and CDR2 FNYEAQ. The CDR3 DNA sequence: TGTGCCAGCAGCCCATACCGGACGGCAGGCTACACCTTC. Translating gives CASSPYRTAGYTF.

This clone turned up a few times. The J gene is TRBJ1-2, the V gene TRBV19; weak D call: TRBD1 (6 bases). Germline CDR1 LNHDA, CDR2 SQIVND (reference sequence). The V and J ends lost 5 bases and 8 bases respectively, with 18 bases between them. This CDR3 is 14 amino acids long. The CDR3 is CASSPGWGLGGYTF. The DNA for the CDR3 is TGTGCCAGTAGTCCCGGCTGGGGGCTGGGGGGCTACACCTTC.

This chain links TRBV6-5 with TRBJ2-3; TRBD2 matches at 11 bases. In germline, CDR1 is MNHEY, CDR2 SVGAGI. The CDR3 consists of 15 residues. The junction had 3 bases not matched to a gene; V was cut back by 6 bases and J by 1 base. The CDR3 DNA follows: TGTGCCAGCAGAACACTAGCGGGGGGCACAGATACGCAGTATTTT. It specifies CASRTLAGGTDTQYF.

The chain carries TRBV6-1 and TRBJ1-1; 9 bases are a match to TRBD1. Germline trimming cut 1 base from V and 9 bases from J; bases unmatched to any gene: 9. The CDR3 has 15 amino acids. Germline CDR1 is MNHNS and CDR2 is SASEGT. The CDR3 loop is CASSEVPGQGSQAFF. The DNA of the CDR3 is TGTGCCAGCAGTGAAGTACCGGGACAGGGATCCCAAGCTTTCTTT.

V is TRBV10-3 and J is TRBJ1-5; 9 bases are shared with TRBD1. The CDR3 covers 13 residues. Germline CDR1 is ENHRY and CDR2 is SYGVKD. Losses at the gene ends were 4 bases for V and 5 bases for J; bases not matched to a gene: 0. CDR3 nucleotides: TGTGCCATCAGTGGGACAGGGGATCAGCCCCAGCATTTT. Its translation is CAISGTGDQPQHF.

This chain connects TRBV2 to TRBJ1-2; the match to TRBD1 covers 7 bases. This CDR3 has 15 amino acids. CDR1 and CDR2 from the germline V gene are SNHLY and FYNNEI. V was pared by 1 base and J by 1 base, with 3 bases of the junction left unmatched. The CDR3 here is CASSEGTGNNYGYTF. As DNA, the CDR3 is TGTGCCAGCAGTGAAGGGACAGGAAATAACTATGGCTACACCTTC.

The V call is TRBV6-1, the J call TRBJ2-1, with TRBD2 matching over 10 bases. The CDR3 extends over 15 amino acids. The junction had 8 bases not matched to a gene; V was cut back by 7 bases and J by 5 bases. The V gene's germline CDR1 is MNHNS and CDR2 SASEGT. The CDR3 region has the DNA TGTGCCAGCATGAGCGGGGGGGTTCCCAACAATGAGCAGTTCTTC. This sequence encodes CASMSGGVPNNEQFF.

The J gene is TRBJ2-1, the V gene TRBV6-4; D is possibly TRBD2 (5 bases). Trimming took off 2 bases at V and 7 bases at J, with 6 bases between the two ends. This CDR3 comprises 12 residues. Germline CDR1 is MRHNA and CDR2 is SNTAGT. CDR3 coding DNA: TGTGCCAGCAGTGACGGGGAGAATGAGCAGTTCTTC. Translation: CASSDGENEQFF.

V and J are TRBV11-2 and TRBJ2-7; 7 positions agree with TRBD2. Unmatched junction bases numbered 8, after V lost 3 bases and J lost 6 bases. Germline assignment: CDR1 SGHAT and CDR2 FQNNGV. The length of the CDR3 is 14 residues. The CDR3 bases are TGTGCCAGCAGCTTGGGGAGGGGTTTGGGCGAGCAGTACTTC. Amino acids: CASSLGRGLGEQYF. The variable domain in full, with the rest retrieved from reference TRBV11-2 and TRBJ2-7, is EAGVAQSPRYKIIEKRQSVAFWCNPISGHATLYWYQQILGQGPKLLIQFQNNGVVDDSQLPKDRFSAERLKGVDSTLKIQPAKLEDSAVYLCASSLGRGLGEQYFGPGTRLTVT.

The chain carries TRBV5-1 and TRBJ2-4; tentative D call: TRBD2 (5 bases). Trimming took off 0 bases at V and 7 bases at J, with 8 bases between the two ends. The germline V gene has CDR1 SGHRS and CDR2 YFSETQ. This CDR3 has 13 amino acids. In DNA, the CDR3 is TGCGCCAGCAGCTTGGCGCCGGGGAACATTCAGTACTTC. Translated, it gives CASSLAPGNIQYF.

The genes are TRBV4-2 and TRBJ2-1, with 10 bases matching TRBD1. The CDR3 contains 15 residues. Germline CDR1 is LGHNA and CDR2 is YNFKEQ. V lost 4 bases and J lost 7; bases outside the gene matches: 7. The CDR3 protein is CASSPRDRGENEQFF. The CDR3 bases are TGTGCCAGCAGCCCCCGGGACAGGGGTGAAAATGAGCAGTTCTTC.

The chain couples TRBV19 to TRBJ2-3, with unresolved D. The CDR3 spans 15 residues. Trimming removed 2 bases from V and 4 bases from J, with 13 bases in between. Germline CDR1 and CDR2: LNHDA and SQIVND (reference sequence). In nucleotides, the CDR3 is TGTGCCAGTAGTATACGACCCCTAGTCCCAGATACGCAGTATTTT. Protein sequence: CASSIRPLVPDTQYF.

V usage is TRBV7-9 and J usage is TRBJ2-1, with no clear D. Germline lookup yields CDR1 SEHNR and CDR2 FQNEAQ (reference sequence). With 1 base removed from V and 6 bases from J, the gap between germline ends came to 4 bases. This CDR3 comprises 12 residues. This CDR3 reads CASSLDTNEQFF. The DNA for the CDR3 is TGTGCCAGCAGCTTAGATACCAATGAGCAGTTCTTC.

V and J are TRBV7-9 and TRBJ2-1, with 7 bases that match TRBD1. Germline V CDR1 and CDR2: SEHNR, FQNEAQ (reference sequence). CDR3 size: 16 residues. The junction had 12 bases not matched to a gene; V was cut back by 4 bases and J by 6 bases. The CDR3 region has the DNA TGTGCCAGCAGCTGGACAGGCGGACGTGGAGGCAATGAGCAGTTCTTC. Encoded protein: CASSWTGGRGGNEQFF.